This T cell receptor beta chain was recovered during a study of T-cell reconstitution after alpha-beta-depleted transplantation in children. This clonotype was counted a few times. Its antigen is unidentified. TCRbeta library construction was performed incorporating unique molecular identifiers. TCRdb reprocessed the PCR reads via MiXCR and lists one record per CDR3 protein. The repertoire holds 780,000 or so distinct CDR3 sequences, with less than 20% as singletons. General observations from the study: Surviving recipient cells, namely T cells and thymic progenitors, were the source of high day-60 TCRbeta diversity in some patients. At the one-year point after transplant, T-cell counts and TCRbeta diversity were found to come mostly from T cells that had been newly produced. Expanded clones from the graft, numbering several hundred, reportedly supplied alpha-beta T cells about two months after transplant.

The sequence was collected from a male patient aged 10 to 17 who had a stem cell transplant for acute lymphoblastic leukemia, so the T cells may come from the graft donor. Sequencing was performed on PBMCs, mostly from graft donor cells, taken 360 days after TCRalphabeta/CD19-depleted stem cell transplant.

CDR3 nucleotide sequence: TGCAGTGCTAGGATAGCGGGGCTCTACAATGAGCAGTTCTTC. Its translation is CSARIAGLYNEQFF. The chain employs TRBV20-1 and TRBJ2-1, with 8 bases matching TRBD2. The CDR3 runs to 14 residues. Germline V CDR1 and CDR2: DFQATT, SNEGSKA (reference sequence). Trimming at V came to 3 bases and at J to 3 bases, leaving 4 bases not matched to a gene.